The clone carrying this T cell receptor beta chain was seen ten or more times. Its cognate antigen is unknown. The sample is drawn from a study of T-cell memory formation after mild COVID-19. As for the study in general: TCR clusters largely stayed donor specific.

General study findings and limits: Contracting CD4+ clones were located mainly in CM and EM, and CD8+ clones in EMRA.

One entry per CDR3 protein, called by TCRdb with MiXCR from the 5' RACE reads. The sample lists about 340,000 distinct CDR3 sequences, roughly 13% occurring once. Per germline, CDR1 KGHSH and CDR2 LQKENI. The CDR3 loop spans 16 amino acids. The germline V and J ends were trimmed by 6 bases and 2 bases, with 19 bases remaining between them. This sequence joins TRBV18 and TRBJ1-1; the D gene is possibly TRBD1 (6 bases). Sequencing was performed on PBMCs or a T cell subset sorted from them (not recorded which). The TCR sequence derives from a man aged 18-30 years who had mild COVID-19 (a few samples of this study predate the infection). Cell type and time point are not known. CDR3: CASSPNRGLTNTEAFF. The CDR3 region has the DNA TGTGCCAGCTCCCCGAACCGGGGGCTTACAAACACTGAAGCTTTCTTT.